This T cell receptor beta chain originates from a study of blood T cell repertoires in COVID-19 (dated by TCRdb to the early 2020s). In the study overall: Samples from collaborators originated in the United States, Italy and Spain and spanned both the acute and convalescent phases of COVID-19. The material from the prospective study consisted of cDNA or gDNA derived from T cells, B-cell-depleted T cells, or PBMCs. The dataset comprised deeply sampled blood TCRbeta repertoires from subjects exposed to, actively infected with, or recovered from COVID-19. The repertoires were made available in a free public database intended to serve as a resource for research on the immune response to SARS-CoV-2. Samples came from the ongoing ImmuneRACE study (first 160 participants) plus 1,254 subjects from 6 global collaborators. Sample metadata almost always included a de-identified subject ID, COVID-19 status, age in years and sex. Where HLA class I and class II types were available, the types were taken from metadata supplied by the sample provider, not from assay-based typing. The investigation overall reported the following: Clinical and demographic metadata were provided uncurated, with the amount varying by source and participant.

CDR1 SGHRS and CDR2 YFSETQ were looked up in the germline V gene. From V the trimming removes 4 bases and from J it removes 5 bases, while the gene matches leave 6 bases of the junction unaccounted for. The CDR3, from cysteine to phenylalanine, totals 16 residues. The CDR3 DNA has 48 bases and is translated from base 1. Comment on this clone: Its antigen target is currently unknown. The input lacks base qualities; no much larger clone sits a single base away.

TCRbeta CDR3 regions were amplified from genomic DNA using the immunoSEQ Assay, a bias-controlled multiplex PCR. In the authors' own workflow: The number of nucleated cells in each sample was estimated by amplification of reference gene primers within the assay. To quantify the absolute abundance of each unique TCRbeta CDR3 rearrangement, sequence reads were collapsed and filtered. For each sample, productive Simpson clonality was calculated as the square root of Simpson's diversity index over productive rearrangements. This immuneACCESS table, as held by TCRdb, lists in-frame sequences with V and J called but not all clones. Of the missing ones, under half trace to an unresolved V gene in checked studies; the others have no known cause. V, J and clone size reflect that table, while D and trimming were determined from the DNA. The sample table contains some 300,000 clones; only one count was recorded for 85% to 90% of them. The top ten clonotypes cover about 4.6% of the sample.

Participants in the prospective study were aged about 18 to 95 years, lived in under 30 United States geographic areas, and enrolled through a virtual design. In the prospective study, participants were assigned to cohorts based on the clinical history participants reported in a screening survey and a study questionnaire. For ImmuneRACE Cohort 3, a participant was defined as recovered based on two consecutive negative NP/OP PCR tests, clearance by a healthcare professional, or resolution of symptoms. Each participant in the prospective study had whole blood, serum and a nasopharyngeal or oropharyngeal swab collected by mobile phlebotomists. Prospective study participants could optionally give additional blood draws and questionnaires over an approximately two-month period. Before DNA extraction, prospective study blood samples were shipped either frozen or at room temperature.

The sequence is built from TRBV5-1 and TRBJ2-3; 14 middle bases align to TRBD2. Sequencing used PBMCs or T cells enriched from blood (not recorded which). This receptor was taken from a man aged 30 to 39 who had recovered from COVID-19. The CDR3 region reads CASSVGLAGGVDTQYF. The nucleotide sequence is given as TGCGCCAGCAGCGTCGGACTAGCGGGAGGAGTAGATACGCAGTATTTT.